The present TCR beta chain was sequenced within a study of identical twins. Study results and caveats: Reduced insertions were recorded for abundant cord blood beta clonotypes, with no such pattern in memory repertoires. For monozygotic twins, models underestimated out-of-frame TCR alpha sharing. Beta out-of-frame sequences showed weaker excess sharing between twins.

This clonotype was seen a handful of times. Its antigen is unidentified. The cDNA had a unique molecular identifier and a template-switch universal primer site. MiXCR, run by TCRdb on the 5' RACE reads, gives a single entry per CDR3 protein. The sample holds 1.5 million to 2 million distinct CDR3 sequences, around 29% seen once. The CDR3 loop spans 14 amino acids. Per the germline V gene, CDR1 is MGHDK and CDR2 is SYGVNS. The V end was cut by 2 bases, the J end by 2 bases, with 9 bases between. The V gene is TRBV25-1, the J gene TRBJ2-5; D is unresolved. This clonotype was obtained from a newborn girl in good health. Sequenced: cord blood. CDR3 region: CASSEDGLQETQYF. CDR3 DNA sequence: TGTGCCAGCAGTGAAGATGGATTACAAGAGACCCAGTACTTC.